Listed here are 9 T cell receptor beta chains from one sample, sequenced in a study of T cells after yellow fever vaccination. TCRdb re-analysed the 5' RACE reads in MiXCR, keeping a single row per CDR3 protein. Here the sample spans some 170,000 distinct CDR3 sequences, approximately 10% being singletons. Here the sequenced sample was CD8+ T cells sorted from PBMCs, taken 45 days after the yellow fever booster vaccination. These receptors originate from a man between 18 and 35 years old who received the YFV17D yellow fever vaccine.

Only a few counts were recorded for this clonotype. The V and J genes are TRBV5-1 and TRBJ2-2, with TRBD1 as a possible D gene (5 bases). Trimming removed 0 bases from V and 2 bases from J, with 8 bases in between. Germline values: CDR1 SGHRS, CDR2 YFSETQ. CDR3 length equals 15 residues. This chain's CDR3 is CASSLADTNTGELFF. In nucleotides, the CDR3 is TGCGCCAGCAGCTTGGCGGACACCAACACCGGGGAGCTGTTTTTT.

The rearrangement links TRBV27 to TRBJ1-1; D not certain. The germline V gene has CDR1 MNHEY and CDR2 SMNVEV (reference sequence). Trimming took 1 base from V and 1 from J, leaving 7 bases between them. The CDR3 totals 14 residues. The CDR3 DNA is TGTGCCAGCAGTTTATTGCTGGGGAACACTGAAGCTTTCTTT. This gives the protein CASSLLLGNTEAFF.

This clonotype was observed a handful of times. DNA of the CDR3: TGTGCCAGCAGCTTTGAGGGGGGGAGCTACGAGCAGTACGTC. Translating gives CASSFEGGSYEQYV. This sequence joins TRBV11-2 and TRBJ2-7; D is perhaps TRBD2 (7 bases). Trimming pared 3 bases from V and 3 bases from J, leaving 12 bases between. Per the germline V gene, CDR1 is SGHAT and CDR2 is FQNNGV. CDR3 length: 14 residues.

This clonotype was recorded a few times. CDR3 in amino acids: CASSQDAGAETQYF. The CDR3 DNA sequence: TGCGCCAGCAGCCAAGATGCGGGGGCCGAGACCCAGTACTTC. The chain combines TRBV4-3 with TRBJ2-5, with a tentative D call TRBD2 (7 bases). V lost 0 bases, J lost 5 bases, and 10 bases lay in between. Germline CDR1 LGHNA, CDR2 YSLEER. This CDR3 region has 14 residues.

This clonotype was seen ten or more times. The J gene is TRBJ2-1, the V gene TRBV29-1; D call uncertain. The V gene lost 4 bases and the J gene lost 0 bases, with 7 bases spanning the gap. In germline, CDR1 is SQVTM, CDR2 ANQGSEA. CDR3 size: 13 residues. CDR3 loop: CSVVARSYNEQFF. DNA of the CDR3: TGCAGCGTTGTTGCTCGCTCCTACAATGAGCAGTTCTTC.

The chain carries TRBV5-5 and TRBJ1-1; D gene ambiguous. Deletions cut 3 bases from V and 4 bases from J, with 16 bases between. From germline, CDR1 is SGHKS and CDR2 YYEKEE (reference sequence). This CDR3 region has 15 residues. CDR3 sequence: CASSSLWTRPTEAFF. CDR3 DNA sequence: TGTGCCAGCAGCTCTCTGTGGACCCGACCCACTGAAGCTTTCTTT.

This clonotype was detected many times. This sequence joins TRBV23-1 and TRBJ2-1; D remains ambiguous. TRBV23-1 is sorted into the ORF group, with uncertain function. This CDR3 has 14 amino acids. V lost 3 bases, J lost 1 base, and 7 bases lay in between. The CDR3 here is CASSHGFSYNEQFF. In DNA, the CDR3 is TGCGCCAGCAGTCACGGATTTTCCTACAATGAGCAGTTCTTC.

This clonotype was counted only a few times. The rearrangement joins TRBV5-6 to TRBJ2-6, with D perhaps matching TRBD1 (5 bases). Germline lookup yields CDR1 SGHDT and CDR2 YYEEEE. This CDR3 spans 18 amino acids. V shed 1 base and J shed 0 bases, with 14 bases lying between them. CDR3 sequence (DNA): TGTGCCAGCAGCTTGTGGGCAGGGTTCGACTCTGGGGCCAACGTCCTGACTTTC. Translation gives CASSLWAGFDSGANVLTF.

The rearrangement links TRBV4-3 to TRBJ1-4; D is uncertain. Deletions cut 1 base from V and 0 bases from J, with 12 bases between. The CDR3 loop spans 17 amino acids. Per germline, CDR1 LGHNA and CDR2 YSLEER. The CDR3 DNA sequence: TGCGCCAGCAGCCAAGTTCACCCAAGGGCAACTAATGAAAAACTGTTTTTT. Amino acids: CASSQVHPRATNEKLFF.